This entry concerns a single T cell receptor (beta chain). No antigen is known for it. An input of roughly 0.5 to 1 ug of RNA was subjected to reverse transcription using random hexamers. TCRdb ran MiXCR on the immunoSEQ multiplex PCR reads and lists one entry per CDR3 protein. The repertoire has roughly 180,000 distinct CDR3 sequences, about 95% of them found once; the top ten carry 0.08% to 0.11%. Germline loops: CDR1 GTSNPN, CDR2 SVGIG (reference sequence). V was cut by 5 bases and J by 4 bases, with 19 bases left in between. The CDR3 length is 15 residues. This sample was taken from a study of CD8 T cells in Susac syndrome. Study-wide points: Regarding the TCR sequencing and HLA analysis, the study admitted that a relatively small number of individuals were involved.

Material: CD4+ T cells from PBMCs. This sequence originates from a human donor in good health. This sequence joins TRBV30 and TRBJ2-3; perhaps TRBD1 as D (5 bases). CDR3 bases: TGTGCCTGGGATCGGGCCAGGGTAACTCCAGATACGCAGTATTTT. It encodes CAWDRARVTPDTQYF.